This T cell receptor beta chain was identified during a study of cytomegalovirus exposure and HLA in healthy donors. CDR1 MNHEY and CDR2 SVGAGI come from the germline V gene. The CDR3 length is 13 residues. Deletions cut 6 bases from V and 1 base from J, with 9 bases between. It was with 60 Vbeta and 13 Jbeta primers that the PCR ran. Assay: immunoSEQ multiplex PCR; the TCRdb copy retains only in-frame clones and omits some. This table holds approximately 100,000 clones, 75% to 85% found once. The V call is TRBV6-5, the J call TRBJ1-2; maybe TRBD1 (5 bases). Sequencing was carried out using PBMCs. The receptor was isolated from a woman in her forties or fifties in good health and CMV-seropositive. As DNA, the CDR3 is TGTGCCAGCAGATTTGACAGTAACTATGGCTACACCTTC. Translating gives CASRFDSNYGYTF.